Sequencing of this T cell receptor (beta chain) was carried out in a study of Ad26.COV2.S vaccination and SARS-CoV-2 variants. The repertoire was sequenced with immunoSEQ multiplex PCR; TCRdb's copy has only in-frame clones and lacks some. Of roughly 380,000 clones detected, approximately 88% appear once; the ten largest clones hold approximately 4%. Study-wide points: Compared with placebo recipients, vaccine recipients had higher spike-specific TCR breadth.

The junction had 9 bases not matched to a gene; V was cut back by 3 bases and J by 0 bases. The CDR3 is 18 amino acids. Germline V gene data show CDR1 as LGHNA and CDR2 as YNFKEQ. Treatment described: roughly 19 received Ad26.COV2.S at low or high dose, single or two shots; about 5 received placebo; per-sample allocation not given. Sampling took place 63 days after the first vaccine or placebo injection. What was given as vaccine was an Ad26 vector encoding Wuhan-strain SARS-CoV-2 spike. Worth noting for this clone: Its antigen is not known.

The sample in question was peripheral blood, obtained in a trial of Ad26.COV2.S vaccine versus placebo. The clonotype originates from a person between 18 and 65 years old who received the Ad26.COV2.S COVID-19 vaccine or a placebo. The chain uses TRBV4-2 and TRBJ2-2; 8 nucleotides align to TRBD2. The CDR3 is CASSQMGGRGANTGELFF. The CDR3 region has the DNA TGTGCCAGCAGCCAGATGGGCGGGCGGGGGGCGAACACCGGGGAGCTGTTTTTT.